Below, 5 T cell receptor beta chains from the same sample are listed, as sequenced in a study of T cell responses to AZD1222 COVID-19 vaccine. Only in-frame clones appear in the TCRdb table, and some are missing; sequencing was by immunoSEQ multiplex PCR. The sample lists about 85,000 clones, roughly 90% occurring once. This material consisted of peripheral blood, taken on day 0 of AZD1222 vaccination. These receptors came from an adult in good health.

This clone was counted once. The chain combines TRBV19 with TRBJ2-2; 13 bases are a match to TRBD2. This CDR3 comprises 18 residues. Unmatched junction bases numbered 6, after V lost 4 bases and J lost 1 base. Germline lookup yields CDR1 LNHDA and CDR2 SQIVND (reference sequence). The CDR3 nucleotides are TGTGCCAGTAGTAAGGGACTAGCGGGACGGGGGAACACCGGGGAGCTGTTTTTT. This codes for CASSKGLAGRGNTGELFF.

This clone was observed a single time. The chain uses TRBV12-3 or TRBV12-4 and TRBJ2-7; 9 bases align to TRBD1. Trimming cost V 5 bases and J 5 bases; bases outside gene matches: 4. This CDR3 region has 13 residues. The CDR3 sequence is CASSVDRGHEQYF. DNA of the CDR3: TGTGCCAGCAGTGTGGACAGGGGCCACGAGCAGTACTTC.

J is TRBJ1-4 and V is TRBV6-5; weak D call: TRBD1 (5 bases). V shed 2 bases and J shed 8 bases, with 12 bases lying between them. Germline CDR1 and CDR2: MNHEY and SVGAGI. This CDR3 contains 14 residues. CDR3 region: CASSYRDRQEKLFF. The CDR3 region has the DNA TGTGCCAGCAGTTACAGGGACCGACAGGAAAAACTGTTTTTT.

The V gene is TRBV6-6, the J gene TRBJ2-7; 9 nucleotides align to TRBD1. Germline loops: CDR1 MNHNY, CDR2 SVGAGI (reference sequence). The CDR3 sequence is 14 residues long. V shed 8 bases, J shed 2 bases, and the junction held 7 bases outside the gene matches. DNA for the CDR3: TGTGCCAGCCAGGGACAGGGTCCGACCTACGAGCAGTACTTC. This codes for CASQGQGPTYEQYF.

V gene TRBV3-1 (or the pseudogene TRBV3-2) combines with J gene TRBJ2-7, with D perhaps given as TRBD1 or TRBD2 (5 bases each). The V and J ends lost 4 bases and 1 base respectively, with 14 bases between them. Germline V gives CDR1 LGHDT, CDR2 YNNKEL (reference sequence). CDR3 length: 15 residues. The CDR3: CASSLTRDGSYEQYF. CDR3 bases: TGTGCCAGCAGCCTAACCCGGGACGGTTCCTACGAGCAGTACTTC.